This T cell receptor (beta chain) originates from a study of shared clonotypes between healthy human individuals. Findings and limits, study-wide: About 4.5% of naive CD4 clonotypes were common to a few donors. The generation probabilities recorded for non-shared clonotypes fell below those of clonotypes shared by all four donors.

Selected positively for CCR7 and CD45RO-negative, naive CD8 cells excluded terminally differentiated effector memory CD45RA+ cells. Germline-derived CDR1 and CDR2 are MNHEY and SVGAGI. V lost 6 bases and J 4 bases, leaving 10 bases between the germline ends. This CDR3 spans 13 amino acids. Some clones are missing from TCRdb's copy, which holds only in-frame ones; the method was immunoSEQ multiplex PCR. This sample yields about 1,800,000 clones, of which less than 95% are seen a single time; roughly 1% belongs to the top ten. In the case of this clone: Its antigen is currently unknown.

Sequencing used naive CD8+ T cells sorted from blood. The chain joins TRBV6-5 to TRBJ1-5; tentative D call: TRBD1 (6 bases). The sequence derives from a man between 18 and 29 years old in good health. CDR3 coding DNA: TGTGCCAGCAGCAAAGGGGGAAATCAGCCCCAGCATTTT. Protein sequence: CASSKGGNQPQHF.